What follows describes a single T cell receptor (beta chain). TCRdb's table, derived via immunoSEQ multiplex PCR, lists solely in-frame clones and lacks some. Of about 150,000 clones listed, about 93% are singletons. This sample was taken from a study of control samples from healthy donors and cancer patients. Germline-derived CDR1 and CDR2 are SNHLY and FYNNEI. This CDR3 has 14 amino acids. Trimming took off 3 bases at V and 4 bases at J, with 10 bases between the two ends. The specimen was blood. This clonotype was sampled from a man aged 50 to 60 in good health. The chain has TRBV2 and TRBJ2-1; D is perhaps TRBD1 (5 bases). CDR3 sequence (DNA): TGTGCCAGCAGTGACAGGGAACTATACAATGAGCAGTTCTTC. The encoded protein is CASSDRELYNEQFF.